Shown below are 25 T cell receptor beta chains from a single sample sequenced in a study of shared clonotypes between healthy human individuals. Here immunoSEQ multiplex PCR was the method, and the copy in TCRdb shows in-frame clones only, minus some. This table holds about 1.1 million clones, approximately 75% found once. Sequencing was done on a sample of memory CD4+ T cells from PBMCs. Subset meaning: CD45RA-negative fraction. The receptors were sampled from a man aged 18 to 29 in good health. Some clones in this sample may be carry-over from other donors' samples.

The chain is built from TRBV28 and TRBJ2-1; 10 positions agree with TRBD1. The CDR3 has 14 residues. Trimming at V came to 6 bases and at J to 7 bases, leaving 6 bases not matched to a gene. Germline CDR1 and CDR2: MDHEN and SYDVKM. CDR3 coding DNA: TGTGCCAGCAGCCGGGGACAGGGGATGAATGAGCAGTTCTTC. Protein sequence: CASSRGQGMNEQFF.

As for this clone: The sample holds other DNA sequences that translate to the same CDR3. The V call is TRBV7-9, the J call TRBJ2-3; the match to TRBD2 covers 9 bases. The length of the CDR3 is 13 residues. Trimming removed 4 bases from V and 6 bases from J; junction bases left unmatched: 2. In germline, CDR1 is SEHNR, CDR2 FQNEAQ (reference sequence). CDR3 amino acids: CASSSSGADTQYF. The CDR3 bases are TGTGCCAGCAGCTCTAGCGGGGCGGATACGCAGTATTTT.

The chain combines TRBV5-1 with TRBJ2-7; 11 nucleotides line up with TRBD1. V gave up 0 bases and J gave up 3 bases; unmatched junction bases: 8. Germline CDR1 SGHRS, CDR2 YFSETQ. The CDR3 is 17 amino acids. CDR3 bases: TGCGCCAGCAGCTTGGAGGCCCGGGACAGGGGGAACTACGAGCAGTACTTC. Translated: CASSLEARDRGNYEQYF. The whole variable domain, filled in from reference TRBV5-1 and TRBJ2-7, reads KAGVTQTPRYLIKTRGQQVTLSCSPISGHRSVSWYQQTPGQGLQFLFEYFSETQRNKGNFPGRFSGRQFSNSRSEMNVSTLELGDSALYLCASSLEARDRGNYEQYFGPGTRLTVT.

The genes are TRBV6-1 and TRBJ1-3, with D unresolved. The CDR3 is 13 residues long. Per the germline V gene, CDR1 is MNHNS and CDR2 is SASEGT. The ends were cut back, 4 bases at V and 0 bases at J, with 4 bases in the middle. The CDR3 reads CASSVDSGNTIYF. The CDR3 DNA reads TGTGCCAGCAGTGTGGACTCTGGAAACACCATATATTTT.

The count of this clone is one. The chain couples TRBV5-1 to TRBJ2-4; TRBD1 might be the D (7 bases). V lost 3 bases and J 2 bases, leaving 12 bases between the germline ends. Germline CDR1 SGHRS, CDR2 YFSETQ. This CDR3 is 15 amino acids long. The CDR3 DNA reads as TGCGCCAGCAGCTCGCAGGGGGGTACCAAAAACATTCAGTACTTC. This gives the protein CASSSQGGTKNIQYF.

The chain combines TRBV7-9 with TRBJ1-2; TRBD1 is a possible D gene (5 bases). Germline CDR1 is SEHNR and CDR2 is FQNEAQ (reference sequence). Trimming pared 5 bases from V and 0 bases from J, leaving 10 bases between. The CDR3 is made up of 14 amino acids. In DNA, the CDR3 is TGTGCCAGCAGCCCCCCGGGGGCTAACTATGGCTACACCTTC. This encodes CASSPPGANYGYTF.

The chain is built from TRBV7-6 and TRBJ2-1, with D maybe TRBD1 (6 bases). Trimming shortened V by 4 bases and J by 4 bases, and 8 bases separated the two germline ends. CDR3 length: 13 residues. Germline loops: CDR1 SGHVS, CDR2 FNYEAQ. The CDR3 loop is CASSSTGYNEQFF. The CDR3 DNA reads TGTGCCAGCAGCTCGACAGGATACAATGAGCAGTTCTTC.

The chain has TRBV11-3 and TRBJ2-5; 12 bases map to TRBD2. V was clipped by 1 base and J by 3 bases; unmatched bases: 3. The germline CDR1 and CDR2 sequences are SGHNT and YENEEA. This CDR3 has 16 residues. CDR3 residues: CASSLGLAGVEETQYF. The CDR3 DNA is TGTGCCAGCAGCTTAGGACTAGCGGGAGTGGAAGAGACCCAGTACTTC.

This chain uses TRBV28 with TRBJ1-2; 7 bases are shared with TRBD1. The trim removed 4 bases at V and 1 base at J, leaving 9 bases unmatched. This CDR3 has 16 residues. Germline V CDR1 and CDR2: MDHEN, SYDVKM. The CDR3 DNA follows: TGTGCCAGCAGTTCCTCCGGGACAGCCCTTAACTATGGCTACACCTTC. This gives the protein CASSSSGTALNYGYTF.

The chain uses TRBV6-4 and TRBJ2-7, with a weak D call TRBD2 (5 bases). The V gene lost 6 bases and the J gene lost 5 bases, with 14 bases spanning the gap. The CDR3 contains 13 residues. Germline CDR1 and CDR2: MRHNA and SNTAGT. The CDR3 DNA is TGTGCCAGCAGGACACGAGGGCCCCACGAGCAGTACTTC. As protein: CASRTRGPHEQYF.

The CDR3 sequence: CASSFQGNIQYF. The DNA for the CDR3 is TGTGCCAGCAGCTTCCAGGGAAACATTCAGTACTTC. The chain carries TRBV7-2 and TRBJ2-4; maybe TRBD1 (5 bases). This CDR3 has 12 residues. Germline values: CDR1 SGHTA, CDR2 FQGNSA. Trimming pared 3 bases from V and 6 bases from J, leaving 6 bases between.

The chain joins TRBV4-2 to TRBJ2-7; TRBD2 matches at 8 bases. Germline CDR1 reads LGHNA; CDR2 reads YNFKEQ. With V trimmed by 1 base and J by 3 bases, 14 bases remained unmatched. The CDR3 runs 18 residues. The CDR3 sequence: CASSQGPGLANSIYEQYF. The CDR3 nucleotides are TGTGCCAGCAGCCAAGGCCCCGGACTAGCCAACTCCATCTACGAGCAGTACTTC.

V usage is TRBV9 and J usage is TRBJ2-5; 8 positions match TRBD2. This CDR3 is 13 amino acids long. V shed 2 bases, J shed 4 bases, and the junction held 1 base outside the gene matches. Germline values: CDR1 SGDLS, CDR2 YYNGEE. The CDR3 nucleotides are TGTGCCAGCAGCGTTCTAGCGGGAGAGACCCAGTACTTC. Residues: CASSVLAGETQYF.

The rearrangement uses TRBV2 and TRBJ2-7; D gene uncertain. The CDR3 extends over 14 amino acids. Trimming pared 4 bases from V and 1 base from J, leaving 11 bases between. The germline V gene has CDR1 SNHLY and CDR2 FYNNEI. Here the CDR3 reads CASSAQVGSYEQYF. The CDR3 DNA sequence: TGTGCCAGCAGTGCCCAGGTGGGGTCCTACGAGCAGTACTTC.

Many counts were recorded for this clone. V gene TRBV5-1 combines with J gene TRBJ2-5; D remains ambiguous. CDR3 length equals 15 residues. With 4 bases removed from V and 1 base from J, the gap between germline ends came to 14 bases. Germline V lookup: CDR1 SGHRS, CDR2 YFSETQ. CDR3 sequence: CASSAQAASQETQYF. In nucleotides, the CDR3 is TGCGCCAGCAGCGCTCAGGCAGCTAGCCAAGAGACCCAGTACTTC.

V usage is TRBV12-5 and J usage is TRBJ1-2; 8 positions match TRBD1. Germline V gives CDR1 LGHNT, CDR2 FRNRAP. With V trimmed by 5 bases and J by 1 base, 6 bases remained unmatched. The CDR3 totals 15 residues. The CDR3 DNA follows: TGTGCTAGTGGTGAAGGACAGGGCAGTAACTATGGCTACACCTTC. This gives the protein CASGEGQGSNYGYTF.

The gene calls are TRBV10-3 and TRBJ2-7, with D perhaps matching TRBD2 (6 bases). With 10 bases removed from V and 4 bases from J, the gap between germline ends came to 20 bases. Germline assignment: CDR1 ENHRY and CDR2 SYGVKD. The CDR3 spans 14 residues. In nucleotides, the CDR3 is TGTGCCACCCGTCACGATGGGGGGACTTACGAGCAGTACTTC. Encoded protein: CATRHDGGTYEQYF.

This clone was recorded only once. The rearrangement joins TRBV5-1 to TRBJ2-3, with 11 bases that match TRBD2. CDR3 length: 15 amino acids. V lost 4 bases and J lost 3; bases outside the gene matches: 4. The germline gives CDR1 SGHRS, CDR2 YFSETQ. In nucleotides, the CDR3 is TGCGCCAGCAGCGTCACTAGCGGGAGAACAGATACGCAGTATTTT. Its translation is CASSVTSGRTDTQYF. Using reference TRBV5-1 and TRBJ2-3 for the parts outside the CDR3, the full variable domain is KAGVTQTPRYLIKTRGQQVTLSCSPISGHRSVSWYQQTPGQGLQFLFEYFSETQRNKGNFPGRFSGRQFSNSRSEMNVSTLELGDSALYLCASSVTSGRTDTQYFGPGTRLTVL.

This clone was observed a single time. V gene TRBV10-3 combines with J gene TRBJ1-2; D remains unclear. There are 14 residues in the CDR3. In germline, CDR1 is ENHRY, CDR2 SYGVKD. The ends were cut back, 0 bases at V and 2 bases at J, with 7 bases in the middle. CDR3 DNA: TGTGCCATCAGTGAGTCGCTGGGGAACTATGGCTACACCTTC. This translates into CAISESLGNYGYTF.

This clone was seen a few times. The chain uses TRBV9 and TRBJ2-4; no firm D call. CDR1 SGDLS and CDR2 YYNGEE come from the germline V gene. The V and J ends lost 3 bases and 0 bases respectively, with 10 bases between them. CDR3 length equals 15 residues. CDR3 protein: CASSASDRAKNIQYF. The CDR3 DNA follows: TGTGCCAGCAGCGCTTCGGACCGAGCCAAAAACATTCAGTACTTC.

This clone was found many times. This sample also contains other DNA sequences that code for the same CDR3. This chain links TRBV28 with TRBJ2-7; D is possibly TRBD2 (5 bases). The CDR3 consists of 11 residues. Trimming cost V 2 bases and J 6 bases, with 5 bases left between them. Looked up from germline, CDR1 is MDHEN and CDR2 is SYDVKM. The CDR3: CASSLRGEQYF. The DNA of the CDR3 is TGTGCCAGCAGTTTACGGGGCGAGCAGTACTTC.

About this clone itself: One end of the junction is discordant with germline, which a read error may explain. The chain recombines TRBV5-1 with TRBJ2-5; TRBD2 aligns across 11 bases. Germline CDR1 reads SGHRS; CDR2 reads YFSETQ. This CDR3 region has 13 residues. The CDR3 sequence: CASSGGLAVRLHF. CDR3 coding DNA: TGCGCCAGCAGCGGGGGACTAGCGGTCCGCTTACACTTC.

The rearrangement links TRBV5-1 to TRBJ1-4; TRBD1 matches 7 bases. From germline, CDR1 is SGHRS and CDR2 YFSETQ. CDR3 size: 14 residues. J gave up 8 bases and V 1 base, and 5 bases lay outside the gene matches. CDR3 in DNA: TGCGCCAGCAGCTTGACAGGGGTGGAAGAAAAACTGTTTTTT. Amino acids: CASSLTGVEEKLFF.

CDR3 bases: TGTGCCAGCAGTGAAGCGCAGTTAAGGGGGAGAAACACCGGGGAGCTGTTTTTT. It is translated as CASSEAQLRGRNTGELFF. V gene TRBV6-1 combines with J gene TRBJ2-2, with D possibly TRBD1 on 6 matching bases. Trimming took 0 bases from V and 2 from J, leaving 16 bases between them. The CDR3 loop spans 18 amino acids. The germline V gene encodes CDR1 MNHNS and CDR2 SASEGT.

Comment on this clone: At one end the junction does not follow the germline gene, possibly because of a read error. The CDR3 loop reads CASREGTENIQYF. In DNA form, the CDR3 reads TGTGCCAGCAGAGAAGGGACAGAAAACATTCAGTACTTC. The chain employs TRBV6-1 and TRBJ2-4; TRBD1 aligns across 7 bases. This CDR3 has 13 amino acids. Germline CDR1 reads MNHNS; CDR2 reads SASEGT.